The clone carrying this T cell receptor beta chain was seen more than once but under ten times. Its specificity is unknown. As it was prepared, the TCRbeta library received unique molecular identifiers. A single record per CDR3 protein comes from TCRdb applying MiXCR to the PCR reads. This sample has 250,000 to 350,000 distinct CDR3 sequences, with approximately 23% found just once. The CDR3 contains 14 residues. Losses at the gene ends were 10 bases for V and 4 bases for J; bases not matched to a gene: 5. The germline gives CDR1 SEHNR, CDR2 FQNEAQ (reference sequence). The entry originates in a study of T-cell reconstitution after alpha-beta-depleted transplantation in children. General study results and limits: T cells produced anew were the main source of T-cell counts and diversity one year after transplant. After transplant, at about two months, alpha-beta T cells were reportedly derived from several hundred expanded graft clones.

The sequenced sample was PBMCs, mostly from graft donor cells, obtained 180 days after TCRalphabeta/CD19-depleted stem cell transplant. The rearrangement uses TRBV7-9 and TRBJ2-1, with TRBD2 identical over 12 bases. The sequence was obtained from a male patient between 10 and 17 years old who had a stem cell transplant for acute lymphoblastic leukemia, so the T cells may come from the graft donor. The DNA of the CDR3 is TGTGCCACCTTAGGACTAGCGGGGTACAATGAGCAGTTCTTC. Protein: CATLGLAGYNEQFF. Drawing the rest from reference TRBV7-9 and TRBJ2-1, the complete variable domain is DTGVSQNPRHKITKRGQNVTFRCDPISEHNRLYWYRQTLGQGPEFLTYFQNEAQLEKSRLLSDRFSAERPKGSFSTLEIQRTEQGDSAMYLCATLGLAGYNEQFFGPGTRLTVL.